Described below is a single T cell receptor (beta chain) sequence and its context. Its antigen is still unknown. This specimen comes from a study of cytomegalovirus exposure and HLA in healthy donors. Study outcomes and limitations: Most observed TCR sequences were rare, whereas some public TCRs were detected in many donors.

Primers for the PCR totalled 60 Vbeta and 13 Jbeta. Measured with immunoSEQ multiplex PCR; TCRdb has only the in-frame clones, and not every one. The top ten hold about 2.7% of the sample, which has about 170,000 clones, roughly 81% seen once. This clonotype was sampled from a man between 25 and 39 years old in good health and CMV-seropositive. The source material was PBMCs.

The CDR3 sequence is CASSRDRGNTEAFF. The CDR3 region has the DNA TGTGCCAGCTCGCGGGACAGGGGTAACACTGAAGCTTTCTTT. This chain connects TRBV18 to TRBJ1-1; 10 bases fit TRBD1. V lost 6 bases and J lost 2; bases outside the gene matches: 3. In germline, CDR1 is KGHSH, CDR2 LQKENI. The CDR3 is made up of 14 amino acids.